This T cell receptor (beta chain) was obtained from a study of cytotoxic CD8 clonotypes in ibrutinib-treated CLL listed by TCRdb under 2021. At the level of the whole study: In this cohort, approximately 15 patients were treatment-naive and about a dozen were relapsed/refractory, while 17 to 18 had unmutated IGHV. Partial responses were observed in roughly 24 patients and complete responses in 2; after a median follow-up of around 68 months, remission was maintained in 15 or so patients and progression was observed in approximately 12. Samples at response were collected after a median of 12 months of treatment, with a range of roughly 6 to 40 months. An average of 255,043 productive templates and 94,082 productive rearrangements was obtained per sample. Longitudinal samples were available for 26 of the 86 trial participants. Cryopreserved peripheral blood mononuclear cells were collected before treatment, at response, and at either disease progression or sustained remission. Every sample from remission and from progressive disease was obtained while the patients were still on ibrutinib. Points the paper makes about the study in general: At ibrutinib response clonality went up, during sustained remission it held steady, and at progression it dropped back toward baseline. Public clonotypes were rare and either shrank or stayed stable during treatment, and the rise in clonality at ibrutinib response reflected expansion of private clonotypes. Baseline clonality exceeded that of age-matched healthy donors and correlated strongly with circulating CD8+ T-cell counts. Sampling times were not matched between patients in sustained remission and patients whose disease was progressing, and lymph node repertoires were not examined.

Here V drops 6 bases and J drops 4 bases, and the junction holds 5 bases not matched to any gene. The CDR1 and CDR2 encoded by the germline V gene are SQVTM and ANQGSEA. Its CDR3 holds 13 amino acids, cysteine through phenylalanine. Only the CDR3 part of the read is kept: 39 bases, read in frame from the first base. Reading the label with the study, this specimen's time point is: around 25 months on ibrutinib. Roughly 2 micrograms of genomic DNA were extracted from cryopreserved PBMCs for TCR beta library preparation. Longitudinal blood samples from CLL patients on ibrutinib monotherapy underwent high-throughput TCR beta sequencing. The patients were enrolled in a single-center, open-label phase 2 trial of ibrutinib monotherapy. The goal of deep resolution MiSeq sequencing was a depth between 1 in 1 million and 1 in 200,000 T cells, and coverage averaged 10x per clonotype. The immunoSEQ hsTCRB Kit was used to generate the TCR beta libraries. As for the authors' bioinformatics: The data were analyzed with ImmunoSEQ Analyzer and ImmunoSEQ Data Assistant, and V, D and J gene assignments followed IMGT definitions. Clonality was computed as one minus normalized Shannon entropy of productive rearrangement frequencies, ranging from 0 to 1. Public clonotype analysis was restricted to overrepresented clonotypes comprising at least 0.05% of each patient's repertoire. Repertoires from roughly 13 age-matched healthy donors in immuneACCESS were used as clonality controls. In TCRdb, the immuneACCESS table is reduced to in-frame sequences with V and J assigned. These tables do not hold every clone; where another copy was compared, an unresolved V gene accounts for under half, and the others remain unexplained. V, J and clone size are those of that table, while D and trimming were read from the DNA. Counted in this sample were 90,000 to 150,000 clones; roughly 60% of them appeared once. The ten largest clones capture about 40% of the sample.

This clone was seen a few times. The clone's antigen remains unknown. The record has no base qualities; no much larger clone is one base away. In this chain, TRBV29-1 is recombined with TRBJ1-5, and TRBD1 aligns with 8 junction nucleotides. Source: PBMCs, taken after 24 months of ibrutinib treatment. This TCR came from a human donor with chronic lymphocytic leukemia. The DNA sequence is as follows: TGCAGCGTCGCGGACAGGGCTAATCAGCCCCAGCATTTT. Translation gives CSVADRANQPQHF.